These 19 T cell receptor beta chains originate from one sample sequenced in a study of radiotherapy plus CTLA-4 blockade in lung cancer. Here immunoSEQ multiplex PCR was the method, and the copy in TCRdb shows in-frame clones only, minus some. The repertoire includes some 73,000 clones, roughly 74% of them detected once, and more than 7.5% sits in the top ten. The specimen comprised peripheral blood, sampled from a patient treated with radiotherapy plus ipilimumab. These receptors were collected from a human donor with non-small cell lung cancer whose response to radiotherapy plus ipilimumab could not be evaluated.

The chain is built from TRBV4-2 and TRBJ2-5; 10 bases are a match to TRBD2. Unmatched junction bases numbered 7, after V lost 5 bases and J lost 4 bases. The CDR3 length is 15 residues. From germline, CDR1 is LGHNA and CDR2 YNFKEQ. DNA for the CDR3: TGTGCCAGCAGCTTGGTGGGACTAGCGCCAGAGACCCAGTACTTC. Translating gives CASSLVGLAPETQYF.

The chain employs TRBV7-9 and TRBJ2-5; TRBD2 matches at 8 bases. The germline V gene has CDR1 SEHNR and CDR2 FQNEAQ (reference sequence). The CDR3 is 14 amino acids. The V gene end was trimmed by 1 base and the J gene end by 3 bases; junction bases not matched to a gene: 1. The CDR3 nucleotides read TGTGCCAGCAGCTTAGTAGCGGGGAAAGAGACCCAGTACTTC. Translated: CASSLVAGKETQYF.

The rearrangement links TRBV16 to TRBJ2-5; 7 bases align to TRBD1. With the DNA end fitting TRBJ2-7 better, the J assignment may be wrong. Germline values: CDR1 KGHSY, CDR2 FQNENV. The CDR3 totals 15 residues. CDR3 in DNA: TGTGCCAGCAGCAAACCTGAACAGGGGAGCTACGAGCAGTACTTC. Encoded protein: CASSKPEQGSYEQYF.

This clone has just one count. The rearrangement joins TRBV7-3 to TRBJ2-7; D call uncertain. Deletions cut 2 bases from V and 0 bases from J, with 14 bases between. The germline gives CDR1 SGHTA, CDR2 FQGTGA. The CDR3 contains 16 residues. The CDR3 loop reads CASSLVGDLSSYEQYF. The CDR3 DNA reads TGTGCCAGCAGCTTAGTAGGAGACCTTAGCTCCTACGAGCAGTACTTC.

This chain links TRBV4-1 with TRBJ2-5; 7 nucleotides match TRBD2. The trim removed 1 base at V and 1 base at J, leaving 9 bases unmatched. The CDR3 runs to 17 residues. Looked up from germline, CDR1 is MGHRA and CDR2 is YSYEKL. CDR3 nucleotides: TGCGCCAGCAGCCAAGTACCTCGCGGGGGTATCCAAGAGACCCAGTACTTC. This gives the protein CASSQVPRGGIQETQYF.

The gene calls are TRBV2 and TRBJ2-5, with 10 positions matching TRBD2. The CDR3 contains 16 residues. The germline V gene encodes CDR1 SNHLY and CDR2 FYNNEI. Trimming took 1 base from V and 5 from J; bases not matched to a gene: 7. For the CDR3, the DNA is TGTGCCAGCAGTGAAGTCCAAGCGGGGGGGCGTGAGACCCAGTACTTC. It translates to CASSEVQAGGRETQYF.

The rearrangement uses TRBV28 and TRBJ1-2; possible D gene TRBD1, 6 bases. The germline CDR1 and CDR2 sequences are MDHEN and SYDVKM. This CDR3 region has 13 residues. Trimming left V 8 bases short and J 0 bases short, with 10 bases between. The CDR3 region is CASRNRANYGYTF. In nucleotides, the CDR3 is TGTGCCAGCCGAAACAGGGCTAACTATGGCTACACCTTC.

This clone showed up just a few times. The chain has TRBV19 and TRBJ1-4, with unresolved D. CDR3 length: 14 residues. Trimming pared 5 bases from V and 0 bases from J, leaving 7 bases between. Germline CDR1 is LNHDA and CDR2 is SQIVND (reference sequence). In DNA, the CDR3 is TGTGCCAGTAGTTACGGTGCAACTAATGAAAAACTGTTTTTT. Its protein product is CASSYGATNEKLFF.

The chain has TRBV19 and TRBJ2-3, with 10 positions matching TRBD2. V lost 4 bases, J lost 1 base, and 5 bases stayed unmatched. This CDR3 contains 16 residues. The germline gives CDR1 LNHDA, CDR2 SQIVND (reference sequence). CDR3 in DNA: TGTGCCAGTAGTAGCCTTCTAGCGGGGGGCACAGATACGCAGTATTTT. It codes for CASSSLLAGGTDTQYF. Using reference TRBV19 and TRBJ2-3 for the parts outside the CDR3, the full variable domain is DGGITQSPKYLFRKEGQNVTLSCEQNLNHDAMYWYRQDPGQGLRLIYYSQIVNDFQKGDIAEGYSVSREKKESFPLTVTSAQKNPTAFYLCASSSLLAGGTDTQYFGPGTRLTVL.

The count of this clone is one. V gene TRBV2 combines with J gene TRBJ1-1; maybe TRBD1 (5 bases). V lost 7 bases, J lost 5 bases, and 14 bases lay in between. This CDR3 spans 13 amino acids. Germline V gene sequence: CDR1 SNHLY, CDR2 FYNNEI. CDR3: CASMRDPLTEAFF. The DNA of the CDR3 is TGTGCCAGCATGCGGGACCCGTTAACTGAAGCTTTCTTT.

This clone appeared a few times. J is TRBJ1-4 and V is TRBV27, with 7 positions matching TRBD1. In germline, CDR1 is MNHEY, CDR2 SMNVEV (reference sequence). This CDR3 has 15 residues. V trimming: 4 bases; J trimming: 3 bases; junction bases outside the gene matches: 5. The CDR3 loop reads CASSSQQGPNEKLFF. DNA of the CDR3: TGTGCCAGCAGTTCTCAACAGGGGCCTAATGAAAAACTGTTTTTT.

V is TRBV19 and J is TRBJ1-3; the D gene is possibly TRBD1 (5 bases). CDR1 and CDR2 (germline): LNHDA, SQIVND (reference sequence). The length of the CDR3 is 14 residues. V was pared by 3 bases and J by 3 bases, with 9 bases between. CDR3 nucleotides: TGTGCCAGTAGTATCGCCGGGGGTGGAAACACCATATATTTT. This gives the protein CASSIAGGGNTIYF.

The chain uses TRBV10-3 and TRBJ1-2; a possible D gene is TRBD1 (6 bases). The germline gives CDR1 ENHRY, CDR2 SYGVKD. V was shortened by 4 bases and J by 2 bases, with 8 bases between the two germline ends. CDR3 length: 13 residues. This CDR3 reads CAISGGPNYGYTF. The CDR3 DNA is TGTGCCATCAGTGGGGGGCCAAACTATGGCTACACCTTC.

The sample holds one count of this clone. The same CDR3 also results from other DNA sequences found in this sample. V gene TRBV19 combines with J gene TRBJ2-7; 8 bases agree with TRBD1. CDR1 LNHDA and CDR2 SQIVND come from the germline V gene (reference sequence). The CDR3 is 12 amino acids. With 8 bases clipped from V and 4 bases from J, the junction kept 4 bases outside the gene matches. CDR3 region: CASSDRGYEQYF. The CDR3 DNA sequence: TGTGCCAGTTCCGACAGGGGTTACGAGCAGTACTTC.

V gene TRBV30 combines with J gene TRBJ2-1; 11 bases align to TRBD2. Germline V lookup: CDR1 GTSNPN, CDR2 SVGIG (reference sequence). The J segment lost 4 bases and the V segment lost 3 bases, leaving 5 bases of the junction unmatched. The CDR3 totals 15 residues. The CDR3 region has the DNA TGTGCCTGGAGAGGGACTAGCGGATCATACAATGAGCAGTTCTTC. It encodes CAWRGTSGSYNEQFF.

J is TRBJ2-2 and V is TRBV16; D remains ambiguous. V lost 8 bases to trimming and J lost 1 base, with 5 bases between them. From germline, CDR1 is KGHSY and CDR2 FQNENV. The CDR3 is made up of 12 amino acids. In DNA form, the CDR3 reads TGTGCCAGCCCGGGGAACACCGGGGAGCTGTTTTTT. Encoded protein: CASPGNTGELFF.

The chain is built from TRBV9 and TRBJ2-7, with TRBD2 matching over 16 bases. The germline V gene has CDR1 SGDLS and CDR2 YYNGEE. Germline trimming cut 4 bases from V and 7 bases from J; bases unmatched to any gene: 8. There are 16 residues in the CDR3. This chain's CDR3 is CASSPAGLAGGLEQYF. The CDR3 nucleotides read TGTGCCAGCAGCCCGGCGGGACTAGCGGGAGGGCTGGAGCAGTACTTC.

The chain uses TRBV29-1 and TRBJ2-3; no clear D gene. Per the germline V gene, CDR1 is SQVTM and CDR2 is ANQGSEA. Trimming stripped 0 bases from V and 1 base from J, with 14 bases between. The CDR3 is 16 amino acids. The CDR3 here is CSVEEETLTGTDTQYF. In DNA form, the CDR3 reads TGCAGCGTTGAAGAGGAGACGCTCACTGGCACAGATACGCAGTATTTT.

A few counts support this clone. The chain carries TRBV19 and TRBJ1-2; maybe TRBD1 (6 bases). This CDR3 spans 16 amino acids. Germline V gene data show CDR1 as LNHDA and CDR2 as SQIVND (reference sequence). The V gene lost 7 bases and the J gene lost 8 bases, with 26 bases spanning the gap. The CDR3 is CASTVRTGGHREGYTF. Written as DNA, the CDR3 is TGTGCCAGTACCGTCCGTACGGGGGGGCACCGAGAGGGCTACACCTTC.